This TCR beta chain appears in the sequencing data of a study of shared clonotypes between healthy human individuals. Using immunoSEQ multiplex PCR, the repertoire was profiled, and TCRdb retains in-frame clones only, with some absent. Seen here are some 1 million clones, roughly 80% observed once, and the top ten hold 1.4% to 1.5%. Into CD45RA+ naive and CD45RA-negative memory subsets, the CD4+ cells were split. Comments on this clone: Its cognate antigen is unknown.

Study-wide points: The sharing of about 5% of naive CD4 clonotypes was seen across several donors.

This CDR3 has 11 residues. CDR1 MNHNY and CDR2 SVGAGI come from the germline V gene (reference sequence). The V gene lost 2 bases and the J gene lost 8 bases, with 4 bases spanning the gap. The chain couples TRBV6-6 to TRBJ1-3; D gene unclear. This sequence originates from a young man in good health. Sequences were obtained from memory CD4+ T cells sorted from blood. Subset described: CD45RA-negative fraction. CDR3 in DNA: TGTGCCAGCAGTTACACGGACACCATATATTTT. Residues: CASSYTDTIYF.